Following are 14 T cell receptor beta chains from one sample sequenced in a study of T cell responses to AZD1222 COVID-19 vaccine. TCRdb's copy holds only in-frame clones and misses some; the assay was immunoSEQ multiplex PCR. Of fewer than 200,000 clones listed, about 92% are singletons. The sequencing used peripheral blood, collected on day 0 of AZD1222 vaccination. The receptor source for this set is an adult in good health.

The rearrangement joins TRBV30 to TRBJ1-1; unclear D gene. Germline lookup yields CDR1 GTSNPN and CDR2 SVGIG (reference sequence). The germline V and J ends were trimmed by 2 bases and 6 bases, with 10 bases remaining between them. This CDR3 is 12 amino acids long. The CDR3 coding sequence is TGTGCCTGGAGTCCCGGTAGCGCTGAAGCTTTCTTT. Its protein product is CAWSPGSAEAFF.

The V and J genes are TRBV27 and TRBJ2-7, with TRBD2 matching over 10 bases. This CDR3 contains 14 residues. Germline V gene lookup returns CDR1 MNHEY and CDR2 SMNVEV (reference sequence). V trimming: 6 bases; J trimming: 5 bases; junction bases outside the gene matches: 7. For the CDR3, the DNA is TGTGCCAGCAGACCGGGACTAGCGTTAAACGAGCAGTACTTC. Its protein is CASRPGLALNEQYF.

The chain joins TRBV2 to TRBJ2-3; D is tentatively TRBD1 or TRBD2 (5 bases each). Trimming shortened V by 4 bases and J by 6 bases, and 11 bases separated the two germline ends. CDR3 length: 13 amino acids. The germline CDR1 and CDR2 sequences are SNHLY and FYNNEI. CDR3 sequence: CASSVQGVDTQYF. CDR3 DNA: TGTGCCAGCAGTGTCCAGGGAGTGGATACGCAGTATTTT.

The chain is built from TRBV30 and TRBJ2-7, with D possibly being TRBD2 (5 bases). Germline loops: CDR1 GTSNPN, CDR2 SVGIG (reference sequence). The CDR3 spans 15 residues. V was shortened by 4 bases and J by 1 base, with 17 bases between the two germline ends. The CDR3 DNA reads TGTGCCTGGACCCACGCTAGCTTAGTTTCCTACGAGCAGTACTTC. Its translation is CAWTHASLVSYEQYF.

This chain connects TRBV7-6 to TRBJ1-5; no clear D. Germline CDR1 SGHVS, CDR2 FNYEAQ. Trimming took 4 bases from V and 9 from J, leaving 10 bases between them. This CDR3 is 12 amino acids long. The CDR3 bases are TGTGCCAGCAGCTCGGAGGGAACGCCCCAGCATTTT. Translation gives CASSSEGTPQHF.

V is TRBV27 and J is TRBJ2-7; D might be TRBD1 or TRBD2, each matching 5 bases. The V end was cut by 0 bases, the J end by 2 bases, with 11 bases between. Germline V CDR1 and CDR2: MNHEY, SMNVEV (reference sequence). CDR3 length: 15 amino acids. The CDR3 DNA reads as TGTGCCAGCAGTTTATCGGCCGGGACCGCCTACGAGCAGTACGTC. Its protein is CASSLSAGTAYEQYV.

This CDR3 reads CASRGISHEQYF. The CDR3 DNA reads as TGTGCCAGCAGAGGAATTTCCCACGAGCAGTACTTC. The chain has TRBV27 and TRBJ2-7; no reliable D call. The CDR3 spans 12 residues. CDR1 and CDR2 (germline): MNHEY, SMNVEV (reference sequence). Trimming pared 6 bases from V and 5 bases from J, leaving 11 bases between.

CDR3 sequence reads: CASSEGQLPGELFF. In DNA, the CDR3 is TGCGCCAGCAGTGAGGGACAGTTACCCGGGGAGCTGTTTTTT. The V call is TRBV10-1, the J call TRBJ2-2, with TRBD1 as a possible D gene (6 bases). Germline V gives CDR1 WNHNN, CDR2 SYGVQD (reference sequence). V lost 2 bases to trimming and J lost 6 bases, with 10 bases between them. The length of the CDR3 is 14 residues.

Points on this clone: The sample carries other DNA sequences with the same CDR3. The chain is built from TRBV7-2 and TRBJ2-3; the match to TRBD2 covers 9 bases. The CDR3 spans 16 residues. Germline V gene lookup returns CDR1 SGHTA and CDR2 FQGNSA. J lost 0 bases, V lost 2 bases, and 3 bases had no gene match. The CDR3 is CASSLRLAGSTDTQYF. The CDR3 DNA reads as TGTGCCAGCAGCTTACGGCTAGCGGGGAGCACAGATACGCAGTATTTT.

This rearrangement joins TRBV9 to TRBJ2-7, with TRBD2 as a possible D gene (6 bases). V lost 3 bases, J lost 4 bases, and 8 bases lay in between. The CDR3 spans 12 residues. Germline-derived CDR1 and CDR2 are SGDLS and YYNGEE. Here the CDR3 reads CASSGGGYEQYF. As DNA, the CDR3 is TGTGCCAGCAGCGGGGGAGGTTACGAGCAGTACTTC.

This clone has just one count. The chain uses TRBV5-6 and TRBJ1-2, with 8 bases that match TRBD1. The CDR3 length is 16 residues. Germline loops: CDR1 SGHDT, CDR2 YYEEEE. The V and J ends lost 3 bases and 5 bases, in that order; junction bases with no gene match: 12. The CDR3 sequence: CASSSGMGQEDYGYTF. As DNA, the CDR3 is TGTGCCAGCAGCTCTGGGATGGGACAGGAAGATTATGGCTACACCTTC.

The CDR3 DNA follows: TGTGCCAGCAGCTTCGGAATAATGGCCAATGAGCAGTTCTTC. The encoded protein is CASSFGIMANEQFF. This rearrangement joins TRBV11-1 to TRBJ2-1, with no clear D. Germline V CDR1 and CDR2: SGHAT, FQDESV (reference sequence). The germline V and J ends were trimmed by 3 bases and 6 bases, with 12 bases remaining between them. CDR3 length: 14 residues.

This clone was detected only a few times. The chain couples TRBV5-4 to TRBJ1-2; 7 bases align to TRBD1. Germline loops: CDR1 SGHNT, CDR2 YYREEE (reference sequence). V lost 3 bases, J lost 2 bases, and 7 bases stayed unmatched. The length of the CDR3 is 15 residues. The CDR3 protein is CASSWGGQINYGYTF. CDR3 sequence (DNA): TGTGCCAGCAGCTGGGGGGGACAGATAAACTATGGCTACACCTTC.

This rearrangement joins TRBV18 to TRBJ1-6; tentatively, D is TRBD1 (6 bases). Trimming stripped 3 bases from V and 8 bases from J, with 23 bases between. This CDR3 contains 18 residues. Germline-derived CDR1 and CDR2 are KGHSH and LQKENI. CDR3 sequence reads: CASSPRGKGGSRDSPLHF. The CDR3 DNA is TGTGCCAGCTCACCTCGCGGGAAGGGGGGTTCTCGAGATTCACCCCTCCACTTT.